A selection of T cell receptor beta chains follows, all from one sample in a study of neurological immune-mediated disorders. TCRdb re-analysed the 5' RACE reads in MiXCR, keeping a single row per CDR3 protein. This sample has roughly 38,000 distinct CDR3 sequences, with 2.5% found just once. The sequenced material came from PBMCs. All receptors come from a man aged 25-45 years with multiple sclerosis. The CDR3 runs from the conserved cysteine through the conserved F or W. Each record gives: D gene, J gene, clone size, V gene, CDR3 protein, CDR3 DNA. D genes are given only for firm matches. The size field is filled for only some rows; it gives once, few, many or a size class.

D: NA
J: TRBJ2-3
size: many
V: TRBV10-3
CDR3: CAIGWAEGTDTQYF
DNA: TGTGCCATCGGTTGGGCCGAGGGAACAGATACGCAGTATTTT

D: TRBD2
J: TRBJ2-7
size: many
V: TRBV5-1
CDR3: CASSLTSGGAYEQYF
DNA: TGCGCCAGCAGCTTGACTAGCGGGGGGGCCTACGAGCAGTACTTC

D: TRBD2
J: TRBJ2-1
size: NA
V: TRBV19
CDR3: CASRLAGGFYEQFF
DNA: TGTGCCTCGAGACTAGCGGGGGGGTTCTATGAGCAGTTCTTC

D: NA
J: TRBJ2-6
size: many
V: TRBV5-1
CDR3: CASSSRGINSGANVLTF
DNA: TGCGCCAGCAGCTCAAGAGGCATTAACTCTGGGGCCAACGTCCTGACTTTC

D: NA
J: TRBJ2-1
size: many
V: TRBV27
CDR3: CASSLSRVNEQFF
DNA: TGTGCCAGCAGTTTATCAAGGGTCAATGAGCAGTTCTTC

D: NA
J: TRBJ2-1
size: many
V: TRBV7-3
CDR3: CASSLIGGSADEQFF
DNA: TGTGCCAGCAGCTTAATCGGCGGGTCGGCCGATGAGCAGTTCTTC

D: NA
J: TRBJ1-5
size: many
V: TRBV5-1
CDR3: CASSLDGAMPQHF
DNA: TGCGCCAGCAGCTTGGATGGCGCGATGCCCCAGCATTTT

D: NA
J: TRBJ2-5
size: many
V: TRBV9
CDR3: CASSVEGSVQETQYF
DNA: TGTGCCAGCAGCGTAGAAGGGTCTGTCCAAGAGACCCAGTACTTC

D: NA
J: TRBJ1-4
size: many
V: TRBV20-1
CDR3: CSAGPSEKLFF
DNA: TGCAGTGCGGGACCAAGTGAAAAACTGTTTTTT

D: NA
J: TRBJ2-7
size: many
V: TRBV7-9
CDR3: CASSPPSMDEQYF
DNA: TGTGCCAGCAGCCCCCCTTCAATGGACGAGCAGTACTTC

D: NA
J: TRBJ2-5
size: many
V: TRBV7-2
CDR3: CASSQTWEETQYF
DNA: TGTGCCAGCAGCCAGACCTGGGAAGAGACCCAGTACTTC

D: NA
J: TRBJ1-1
size: many
V: TRBV7-8
CDR3: CASSSAPGDQAFF
DNA: TGTGCCAGCAGCTCCGCCCCCGGGGATCAAGCTTTCTTT

D: NA
J: TRBJ1-5
size: many
V: TRBV12-3/TRBV12-4
CDR3: CASSTTGPIGSNQPQHF
DNA: TGTGCCAGCAGCACCACAGGTCCCATAGGGAGCAATCAGCCCCAGCATTTT

D: NA
J: TRBJ1-3
size: many
V: TRBV11-2
CDR3: CASSLLGPLSGNTIYF
DNA: TGTGCCAGCAGCCTCTTGGGCCCTCTCTCTGGAAACACCATATATTTT

D: NA
J: TRBJ2-5
size: NA
V: TRBV7-9
CDR3: CASSFYREETQYF
DNA: TGTGCCAGCAGCTTTTATAGGGAAGAGACCCAGTACTTC

D: NA
J: TRBJ2-5
size: many
V: TRBV11-2
CDR3: CASTRLRGLSGETQYF
DNA: TGTGCCAGCACTCGACTCCGGGGCCTATCGGGAGAGACCCAGTACTTC

D: NA
J: TRBJ2-7
size: many
V: TRBV5-1
CDR3: CASRDAVYEQYF
DNA: TGCGCCAGCCGGGACGCGGTCTACGAGCAGTACTTC

D: NA
J: TRBJ1-5
size: many
V: TRBV12-3/TRBV12-4
CDR3: CASRTDPASNQPQHF
DNA: TGTGCCAGCAGGACCGACCCTGCGAGCAATCAGCCCCAGCATTTT

D: NA
J: TRBJ2-4
size: many
V: TRBV25-1
CDR3: CASHDSFQVKAKNIQYF
DNA: TGTGCCAGCCACGACAGTTTTCAGGTCAAAGCCAAAAACATTCAGTACTTC

D: NA
J: TRBJ1-1
size: many
V: TRBV5-1
CDR3: CASRYHRDTEAFF
DNA: TGCGCCAGCAGATATCACAGGGACACTGAAGCTTTCTTT

D: NA
J: TRBJ1-5
size: many
V: TRBV12-3/TRBV12-4
CDR3: CASSQRGGQPQHF
DNA: TGTGCCAGCAGCCAGCGGGGGGGACAGCCCCAGCATTTT

D: NA
J: TRBJ1-6
size: many
V: TRBV20-1
CDR3: CSARGRARYNSPLHF
DNA: TGCAGTGCTAGGGGGAGGGCACGATATAATTCACCCCTCCACTTT

D: NA
J: TRBJ2-1
size: NA
V: TRBV6-1
CDR3: CASKSGVGSSSYNEQFF
DNA: TGTGCCAGCAAGAGTGGGGTGGGTTCTTCCTCCTACAATGAGCAGTTCTTC

D: NA
J: TRBJ2-2
size: many
V: TRBV20-1
CDR3: CSVHRLAGELFF
DNA: TGCAGTGTCCATCGACTAGCCGGGGAGCTGTTTTTT

D: NA
J: TRBJ2-7
size: many
V: TRBV5-5
CDR3: CASSLLASLPTPYEQYF
DNA: TGTGCCAGCAGCTTGTTGGCCTCTCTCCCTACCCCCTACGAGCAGTACTTC

D: NA
J: TRBJ2-5
size: many
V: TRBV20-1
CDR3: CSARDVINSQETQYF
DNA: TGCAGTGCTAGAGATGTGATAAACAGCCAAGAGACCCAGTACTTC

D: TRBD2
J: TRBJ2-3
size: many
V: TRBV28
CDR3: CASSISGRGADTQYF
DNA: TGTGCCAGCAGTATTAGCGGGAGGGGTGCAGATACGCAGTATTTT

D: NA
J: TRBJ1-2
size: many
V: TRBV20-1
CDR3: CSASTGVSYGYTF
DNA: TGCAGTGCTAGTACAGGTGTGAGCTATGGCTACACCTTC

D: TRBD2
J: TRBJ2-5
size: many
V: TRBV4-2
CDR3: CASSQDARPSGSHQETQYF
DNA: TGTGCCAGCAGCCAAGATGCGCGCCCTAGCGGGAGCCACCAAGAGACCCAGTACTTC

D: TRBD1
J: TRBJ2-5
size: many
V: TRBV20-1
CDR3: CSAIGTGQETQYF
DNA: TGCAGTGCTATAGGGACAGGACAAGAGACCCAGTACTTC

D: NA
J: TRBJ1-1
size: many
V: TRBV12-3/TRBV12-4
CDR3: CASSMGGLRGAFF
DNA: TGTGCCAGCAGTATGGGAGGGTTGCGTGGTGCTTTCTTT

D: NA
J: TRBJ2-3
size: NA
V: TRBV7-9
CDR3: CIGDTQYF
DNA: TGCATCGGGGATACGCAGTATTTT

D: TRBD1
J: TRBJ1-2
size: many
V: TRBV5-1
CDR3: CASSLGQGAGYGYTF
DNA: TGCGCCAGCAGCCTCGGACAGGGTGCGGGCTATGGCTACACCTTC

D: NA
J: TRBJ2-7
size: many
V: TRBV7-9
CDR3: CASSLVTDYEQYF
DNA: TGTGCCAGCAGCTTAGTCACGGATTACGAGCAGTACTTC

D: NA
J: TRBJ2-7
size: many
V: TRBV5-5
CDR3: CASSYHGLSEQYF
DNA: TGTGCCAGCAGCTACCACGGACTCAGCGAGCAGTACTTC

D: NA
J: TRBJ2-5
size: many
V: TRBV27
CDR3: CASSFSQPGPPKETQYF
DNA: TGTGCCAGCAGTTTCTCCCAGCCGGGACCTCCCAAGGAGACCCAGTACTTC

D: TRBD2
J: TRBJ2-5
size: many
V: TRBV7-2
CDR3: CASSLSPGLAGGQETQYF
DNA: TGTGCCAGCAGCCTAAGCCCGGGACTAGCGGGAGGCCAAGAGACCCAGTACTTC

D: NA
J: TRBJ1-1
size: many
V: TRBV5-6
CDR3: CASSLAGNTEAFF
DNA: TGTGCCAGCAGCTTGGCCGGCAACACTGAAGCTTTCTTT

D: TRBD1
J: TRBJ1-5
size: many
V: TRBV6-2/TRBV6-3
CDR3: CASAGQSHQPQHF
DNA: TGTGCCAGCGCGGGACAGTCCCATCAGCCCCAGCATTTT

D: TRBD1
J: TRBJ2-1
size: NA
V: TRBV5-1
CDR3: CASRQGAIENNEQFF
DNA: TGCGCCAGCAGACAGGGGGCGATTGAGAACAATGAGCAGTTCTTC

D: NA
J: TRBJ1-2
size: once
V: TRBV10-1
CDR3: CASKLRSTAPNYGYTF
DNA: TGCGCCAGCAAGTTGAGGTCGACAGCCCCTAACTATGGCTACACCTTC

D: NA
J: TRBJ2-7
size: many
V: TRBV7-2
CDR3: CASSPLGDSYEQYF
DNA: TGTGCCAGCAGTCCTCTGGGGGACTCCTACGAGCAGTACTTC

D: TRBD1
J: TRBJ1-6
size: many
V: TRBV5-1
CDR3: CASSLTGDSPLHF
DNA: TGCGCCAGCAGCTTAACAGGGGATTCACCCCTCCACTTT

D: NA
J: TRBJ2-7
size: many
V: TRBV4-1
CDR3: CASSQENGGGYEQYF
DNA: TGCGCCAGCAGCCAAGAGAATGGGGGAGGTTACGAGCAGTACTTC

D: TRBD1
J: TRBJ1-2
size: many
V: TRBV5-1
CDR3: CASSLGQASSYGYTF
DNA: TGCGCCAGCAGCTTAGGACAGGCTTCCAGCTATGGCTACACCTTC

D: NA
J: TRBJ1-1
size: few
V: TRBV6-5
CDR3: CASRIQGTEAFF
DNA: TGTGCCAGCAGAATTCAGGGGACTGAAGCTTTCTTT

D: NA
J: TRBJ2-1
size: many
V: TRBV20-1
CDR3: CSARDPQGLSYNEQFF
DNA: TGCAGTGCTAGAGATCCGCAGGGACTTTCTTACAATGAGCAGTTCTTC

D: NA
J: TRBJ2-1
size: many
V: TRBV10-3
CDR3: CAISESALQHNEQFF
DNA: TGTGCCATCAGTGAGTCGGCCCTTCAACACAATGAGCAGTTCTTC

D: NA
J: TRBJ1-6
size: many
V: TRBV7-2
CDR3: CASSRDGQRNSPLHF
DNA: TGTGCCAGCAGCCGGGACGGACAGAGAAATTCACCCCTCCACTTT

D: NA
J: TRBJ1-1
size: medium-sized
V: TRBV15
CDR3: CATSRVPNTEAFF
DNA: TGTGCCACCAGCAGAGTACCAAACACTGAAGCTTTCTTT

D: NA
J: TRBJ2-6
size: many
V: TRBV28
CDR3: CASTDLRGRGANVLTF
DNA: TGTGCCAGCACCGACCTCAGGGGAAGAGGGGCCAACGTCCTGACTTTC